The clone carrying this T cell receptor (beta chain) has ten or more counts. The data were taken from a study of T cells in Graves' hyperthyroidism and ophthalmopathy. Trimming stripped 1 base from V and 3 bases from J, with 10 bases between. CDR1 is LGHDT, CDR2 YNNKEL, per germline (reference sequence). This CDR3 spans 14 amino acids. RNA transcripts served as the template for amplifying TCR beta CDR3 regions. The primer set for the first-round RT-PCR of the TCR CDR3 was HTBI. Via MiXCR, TCRdb re-called the multiplex PCR reads, giving one row per CDR3 protein. This sample has fewer than 600,000 distinct CDR3 sequences, with around 15% found just once.

This receptor was taken from a woman in her thirties or forties with Graves' hyperthyroidism. The chain combines TRBV3-1 with TRBJ2-7, with a weak D call TRBD2 (5 bases). Source material: blood. CDR3 residues: CASSQGAEGYEQYF. Here the CDR3 DNA reads TGTGCCAGCAGCCAAGGGGCAGAGGGCTACGAGCAGTACTTC.